Reported below is one TCR beta chain. V lost 6 bases to trimming and J lost 4 bases, with 12 bases between them. Germline V gives CDR1 MDHEN, CDR2 SYDVKM. This CDR3 contains 13 residues. These data come from a study of CD8 T cells in Susac syndrome. RNA, at about 0.45 to 1 ug, was reverse transcribed with random hexamers. TCRdb reanalysed the immunoSEQ multiplex PCR reads using MiXCR and keeps one entry per CDR3 protein. This table has hundreds of thousands of distinct CDR3 sequences, approximately 85% appearing once. Sequenced material: CD8+ T cells from PBMCs. The origin of this receptor is a human donor with multiple sclerosis. The chain recombines TRBV28 with TRBJ1-1; D is possibly TRBD1 (6 bases). The CDR3 spells CASRPTGTTEAFF. CDR3 nucleotides: TGTGCCAGCAGGCCTACAGGGACCACTGAAGCTTTCTTT.